Sequencing of this TCR beta chain was carried out in a study of T cells of healthy individuals. TCRdb ran MiXCR on the 5' RACE reads and lists one entry per CDR3 protein. The table shows about 53,000 distinct CDR3 sequences, with approximately 15% occurring only once. The V end lost 5 bases, the J end lost 7 bases, and 10 bases lay between the germline ends. This CDR3 contains 12 residues. Germline CDR1 SGDLS, CDR2 YYNGEE. This clonotype was recorded many times. The TCR originated in a human donor in good health. The V gene is TRBV9, the J gene TRBJ1-5, with D possibly TRBD1 on 5 matching bases. Here the CDR3 reads CASRGARQPQHF. In nucleotides, the CDR3 is TGTGCCAGCAGAGGGGCCCGACAGCCCCAGCATTTT.